The 10 T cell receptor beta chains listed next were all sequenced from one sample in a study of T cells in Graves' hyperthyroidism and ophthalmopathy. Amplified TCR beta CDR3 regions came from RNA transcripts. With the HTBI primer set, the TCR CDR3 went through a first round of RT-PCR. TCRdb processed the multiplex PCR reads anew with MiXCR; each CDR3 protein has one entry. This sample has 400,000 to 550,000 distinct CDR3 sequences, with around a quarter found just once. Specimen: blood. The origin of the receptors is a woman in her 30s with Graves' ophthalmopathy.

This clonotype showed up many times. This rearrangement joins TRBV12-3 or TRBV12-4 to TRBJ1-1; no clear D gene. V lost 6 bases and J 5 bases, leaving 10 bases between the germline ends. The CDR3 is 12 amino acids. CDR3 coding DNA: TGTGCCAGCAGGGAGCCCAGGACTGAAGCTTTCTTT. It yields the protein CASREPRTEAFF.

The rearrangement joins TRBV5-1 to TRBJ2-7, with D unclear. In germline, CDR1 is SGHRS, CDR2 YFSETQ. V lost 0 bases to trimming and J lost 5 bases, with 9 bases between them. CDR3 size: 13 residues. The CDR3 nucleotides read TGCGCCAGCAGCTTGGGAGTTTGGAACGAGCAGTACTTC. This encodes CASSLGVWNEQYF.

About this clonotype itself: The conserved final phenylalanine or tryptophan is absent from the CDR3, which likely points to a read error. The rearrangement joins TRBV6-5 to TRBJ1-2, with 8 bases that match TRBD1. V shed 4 bases, J shed 2 bases, and the junction held 9 bases outside the gene matches. Germline-derived CDR1 and CDR2 are MNHEY and SVGAGI. The CDR3 totals 16 residues. The CDR3 nucleotides read TGTGCCAGCAGTTCATGGTCAGGGGGCGTGAACTATGGCTACACCGTC. Translated, it gives CASSSWSGGVNYGYTV.

This clonotype was recorded many times. This chain links TRBV13 with TRBJ1-1, with D uncertain. The V end was cut by 2 bases, the J end by 1 base, with 11 bases between. Germline V lookup: CDR1 PRHDT, CDR2 FYEKMQ (reference sequence). This CDR3 has 15 residues. The DNA for the CDR3 is TGTGCCAGCAGCTTATTCCCCCCAAAGAACACTGAAGCTTTCTTT. It yields the protein CASSLFPPKNTEAFF. Combining the CDR3 with reference TRBV13 and TRBJ1-1 gives the whole variable domain AAGVIQSPRHLIKEKRETATLKCYPIPRHDTVYWYQQGPGQDPQFLISFYEKMQSDKGSIPDRFSAQQFSDYHSELNMSSLELGDSALYFCASSLFPPKNTEAFFGQGTRLTVV.

This clonotype occurred many times. The chain uses TRBV4-1 and TRBJ1-1, with D unresolved. In germline, CDR1 is MGHRA, CDR2 YSYEKL. The CDR3 contains 15 residues. Trimming took off 3 bases at V and 1 base at J, with 12 bases between the two ends. This chain's CDR3 is CASSHTPLENTEAFF. The CDR3 nucleotides are TGCGCCAGCAGCCACACCCCGCTGGAGAACACTGAAGCTTTCTTT.

In this sample, this clonotype turned up many times. V is TRBV7-2 and J is TRBJ2-7; D gene uncertain. This CDR3 is built from 15 residues. V gave up 5 bases and J gave up 1 base, with 15 bases separating them. The germline gives CDR1 SGHTA, CDR2 FQGNSA. The CDR3 spells CASSETISGSYEQYF. The CDR3, as DNA: TGTGCCAGCAGCGAAACCATATCCGGTTCCTACGAGCAGTACTTC. The full variable domain, in which reference TRBV7-2 and TRBJ2-7 provide the parts outside the CDR3, is GAGVSQSPSNKVTEKGKDVELRCDPISGHTALYWYRQSLGQGLEFLIYFQGNSAPDKSGLPSDRFSAERTGGSVSTLTIQRTQQEDSAVYLCASSETISGSYEQYFGPGTRLTVT.

This clonotype showed up many times. Written as DNA, the CDR3 is TGTGCCAGCAGTGAGGACGTTAGCCGGCCCCAGCATTTT. Its translation is CASSEDVSRPQHF. The chain has TRBV2 and TRBJ1-5; D is unclear. The germline V gene encodes CDR1 SNHLY and CDR2 FYNNEI. V shed 3 bases and J shed 9 bases, with 12 bases lying between them. The CDR3 is 13 residues long. The variable domain in full, completed from reference TRBV2 and TRBJ1-5, reads EPEVTQTPSHQVTQMGQEVILRCVPISNHLYFYWYRQILGQKVEFLVSFYNNEISEKSEIFDDQFSVERPDGSNFTLKIRSTKLEDSAMYFCASSEDVSRPQHFGDGTRLSIL.

This clonotype occurred many times. The gene calls are TRBV29-1 and TRBJ1-2, with D uncertain. Germline V gives CDR1 SQVTM, CDR2 ANQGSEA. The CDR3 is 14 residues long. The V end was cut by 5 bases, the J end by 10 bases, with 23 bases between. The DNA of the CDR3 is TGCAGCGTTCTCTCCGGTCTGGCTGCCAATGCCTACACCTTC. Protein: CSVLSGLAANAYTF.

A few counts support this clonotype. CDR3 coding DNA: TGTGCCAGCAGTTACACTTGGGACAGAGTTAACTATGGCTACACCTTC. Translating gives CASSYTWDRVNYGYTF. This rearrangement joins TRBV6-5 to TRBJ1-2; 7 bases align to TRBD1. Germline CDR1 and CDR2: MNHEY and SVGAGI. This CDR3 has 16 residues. After removal of 2 bases from V and 1 base from J, the junction contained 7 bases not matched to a gene.

At least ten counts were recorded for this clonotype. This sequence joins TRBV25-1 and TRBJ2-4; TRBD1 matches at 7 bases. Germline-derived CDR1 and CDR2 are MGHDK and SYGVNS. V trimming: 2 bases; J trimming: 7 bases; junction bases outside the gene matches: 8. The CDR3 is made up of 15 amino acids. CDR3 sequence reads: CASSEPRQGGNIQYF. CDR3 DNA sequence: TGTGCCAGCAGTGAACCCCGACAGGGCGGTAACATTCAGTACTTC.